This is a list of T cell receptor beta chains from one sample in a study of CD8+ T cells in alopecia areata. Generated by immunoSEQ multiplex PCR, the TCRdb table keeps only in-frame clones and is missing some. There are 55,000 to 70,000 clones in the sample; about 44% occur only once, and about a sixth lies in the top ten. This specimen consisted of CD8+ T cells sorted from blood, obtained at week 0. The receptor source for this set is a human donor with alopecia areata. Each CDR3 is given with its conserved first and last residue. Each record gives: D gene, J gene, V gene, clone size, CDR3 protein, CDR3 DNA. The D gene is left open where the match is weak. The size of a clone is reported for some rows only, either as once, few or many, or as a class for expanded clones.

d_call: .; j_call: TRBJ2-1; v_call: TRBV18; clone_size: .; cdr3_aa: CASSPSGRGFGDEQFF; cdr3_nt: TGTGCCAGCTCACCGAGCGGAAGGGGGTTTGGGGATGAGCAGTTCTTC
d_call: TRBD1; j_call: TRBJ1-1; v_call: TRBV25-1; clone_size: .; cdr3_aa: CASRIGTGWNTEAFF; cdr3_nt: TGTGCCAGCAGGATCGGGACAGGGTGGAACACTGAAGCTTTCTTT
d_call: TRBD1; j_call: TRBJ2-7; v_call: TRBV11-2; clone_size: .; cdr3_aa: CASSLRRQGRYEQYF; cdr3_nt: TGTGCCAGCAGCCTAAGGCGACAGGGGCGGTACGAGCAGTACTTC
d_call: .; j_call: TRBJ2-1; v_call: TRBV29-1; clone_size: .; cdr3_aa: CSVVYRYNEQFF; cdr3_nt: TGCAGCGTTGTTTACAGATACAATGAGCAGTTCTTC
d_call: .; j_call: TRBJ2-3; v_call: TRBV2; clone_size: few; cdr3_aa: CASSEAVTDTQYF; cdr3_nt: TGTGCCAGCAGTGAGGCGGTCACAGATACGCAGTATTTT
d_call: TRBD2; j_call: TRBJ2-7; v_call: TRBV4-1; clone_size: once; cdr3_aa: CASSQGGSGSGIYEQYF; cdr3_nt: TGCGCCAGCAGCCAAGGAGGTAGCGGGAGCGGGATCTACGAGCAGTACTTC
d_call: TRBD1; j_call: TRBJ1-2; v_call: TRBV5-1; clone_size: .; cdr3_aa: CASSGTGEGYTF; cdr3_nt: TGCGCCAGCAGCGGGACAGGGGAGGGCTACACCTTC
d_call: TRBD2; j_call: TRBJ2-7; v_call: TRBV5-1; clone_size: .; cdr3_aa: CASSLTSGGYEQYF; cdr3_nt: TGCGCCAGCAGCCTCACTAGCGGGGGCTACGAGCAGTACTTC
d_call: .; j_call: TRBJ1-1; v_call: TRBV19; clone_size: .; cdr3_aa: CASSIPGNTEAFF; cdr3_nt: TGTGCCAGTAGTATCCCCGGGAACACTGAAGCTTTCTTT
d_call: .; j_call: TRBJ2-2; v_call: TRBV27; clone_size: few; cdr3_aa: CASRPRVGELFF; cdr3_nt: TGTGCCAGCAGACCGAGGGTTGGGGAGCTGTTTTTT
d_call: .; j_call: TRBJ2-6; v_call: TRBV27; clone_size: few; cdr3_aa: CASSFSLAGANVLTF; cdr3_nt: TGTGCCAGCAGTTTTTCCCTAGCTGGGGCCAACGTCCTGACTTTC
d_call: TRBD1; j_call: TRBJ2-7; v_call: TRBV27; clone_size: .; cdr3_aa: CASSLTPWGQGYEQYF; cdr3_nt: TGTGCCAGCAGTTTAACCCCATGGGGACAGGGTTACGAGCAGTACTTC
d_call: TRBD1; j_call: TRBJ2-7; v_call: TRBV29-1; clone_size: .; cdr3_aa: CSVSGTGVGSEQYF; cdr3_nt: TGCAGCGTCTCCGGGACAGGGGTTGGTAGCGAGCAGTACTTC
d_call: .; j_call: TRBJ2-5; v_call: TRBV6-6; clone_size: few; cdr3_aa: CASSQGPSEWGETQYF; cdr3_nt: TGTGCCAGCAGTCAAGGCCCGAGCGAGTGGGGCGAGACCCAGTACTTC
d_call: .; j_call: TRBJ2-5; v_call: TRBV7-9; clone_size: .; cdr3_aa: CASSDSLGETQYF; cdr3_nt: TGTGCCAGCAGCGACAGTTTAGGAGAGACCCAGTACTTC
d_call: .; j_call: TRBJ2-7; v_call: TRBV29-1; clone_size: few; cdr3_aa: CSALSRGGQYF; cdr3_nt: TGCAGCGCTCTGAGCCGAGGGGGGCAGTACTTC
d_call: .; j_call: TRBJ1-4; v_call: TRBV9; clone_size: .; cdr3_aa: CASSRDGGRVEKLFF; cdr3_nt: TGTGCCAGCAGCCGTGACGGGGGGCGCGTTGAAAAACTGTTTTTT
d_call: .; j_call: TRBJ1-2; v_call: TRBV29-1; clone_size: .; cdr3_aa: CSVVGGLSYGYTF; cdr3_nt: TGCAGCGTTGTAGGGGGACTTTCCTATGGCTACACCTTC
d_call: .; j_call: TRBJ2-5; v_call: TRBV25-1; clone_size: few; cdr3_aa: CASSEYGGTQYF; cdr3_nt: TGTGCCAGCAGTGAATATGGGGGGACCCAGTACTTC
d_call: TRBD1; j_call: TRBJ2-7; v_call: TRBV29-1; clone_size: .; cdr3_aa: CSVGDRDYEQYF; cdr3_nt: TGCAGCGTTGGTGACAGGGACTACGAGCAGTACTTC
d_call: .; j_call: TRBJ2-1; v_call: TRBV11-2; clone_size: .; cdr3_aa: CASSSTITEQFF; cdr3_nt: TGTGCCAGCAGCTCGACAATCACTGAGCAGTTCTTC
d_call: TRBD1; j_call: TRBJ2-7; v_call: TRBV11-2; clone_size: few; cdr3_aa: CASSPRQGWEQYF; cdr3_nt: TGTGCCAGCAGCCCTCGACAGGGCTGGGAGCAGTACTTC
d_call: .; j_call: TRBJ2-1; v_call: TRBV19; clone_size: few; cdr3_aa: CASRGGHEQFF; cdr3_nt: TGTGCCAGTAGGGGAGGTCATGAGCAGTTCTTC
d_call: TRBD2; j_call: TRBJ2-7; v_call: TRBV4-1; clone_size: .; cdr3_aa: CASSPSLQGGSYEQYF; cdr3_nt: TGCGCCAGCAGCCCATCCCTCCAAGGCGGGAGCTACGAGCAGTACTTC
d_call: .; j_call: TRBJ2-7; v_call: TRBV29-1; clone_size: .; cdr3_aa: CSVENGRGDSYEQYF; cdr3_nt: TGCAGCGTTGAGAACGGAAGGGGCGACTCCTACGAGCAGTACTTC
d_call: .; j_call: TRBJ1-1; v_call: TRBV5-6; clone_size: many; cdr3_aa: CASSAGTLAAFF; cdr3_nt: TGTGCCAGCAGTGCCGGGACCCTGGCCGCTTTCTTT
d_call: .; j_call: TRBJ2-7; v_call: TRBV30; clone_size: .; cdr3_aa: CAWSAGAGYEQYF; cdr3_nt: TGTGCCTGGAGTGCTGGTGCAGGTTACGAGCAGTACTTC
d_call: .; j_call: TRBJ2-7; v_call: TRBV29-1; clone_size: .; cdr3_aa: CSAGDYEQYF; cdr3_nt: TGCAGCGCCGGGGACTACGAGCAGTACTTC
d_call: .; j_call: TRBJ2-7; v_call: TRBV30; clone_size: .; cdr3_aa: CAWSEGGGIEQYF; cdr3_nt: TGTGCCTGGAGTGAAGGTGGGGGAATCGAGCAGTACTTC
d_call: .; j_call: TRBJ1-2; v_call: TRBV27; clone_size: .; cdr3_aa: CASSKRTTGDGYTF; cdr3_nt: TGTGCCAGCAGTAAACGAACCACAGGAGATGGCTACACCTTC
d_call: .; j_call: TRBJ2-1; v_call: TRBV13; clone_size: few; cdr3_aa: CASSLGTINEQFF; cdr3_nt: TGTGCCAGCAGCTTAGGGACCATAAATGAGCAGTTCTTC
d_call: .; j_call: TRBJ2-3; v_call: TRBV29-1; clone_size: few; cdr3_aa: CSVTLQGNTQYF; cdr3_nt: TGCAGCGTGACCCTCCAGGGCAATACGCAGTATTTT